Described below is a single T cell receptor (beta chain) sequence and its context. Its antigen is unknown. The record has no base qualities; no much larger clone is one base away. This sample was taken from a study of blood T cell repertoires in COVID-19 (dated by TCRdb to about 2020). For the study in its entirety: The collaborator samples originated in the United States, Italy and Spain and spanned the acute and convalescent phases of COVID-19. The prospective study material was composed of cDNA or gDNA derived from T cells, B-cell-depleted T cells, or PBMCs. The dataset comprised deeply sampled blood TCRbeta repertoires from subjects exposed to, actively infected with, or recovered from COVID-19. The repertoires were made available in a free public database intended to serve as a resource for research on the immune response to SARS-CoV-2. Samples came from the ongoing ImmuneRACE study (first 160 participants) plus 1,254 subjects from 6 global collaborators. The sample metadata nearly always contained a de-identified subject ID, COVID-19 status, age in years and sex. Where HLA class I and class II types were available, the types were taken from metadata supplied by the sample provider, not from assay-based typing.

Study-wide findings and limitations: How much clinical and demographic metadata was included differed by source and by participant, and the metadata was provided uncurated.

TCRbeta CDR3 regions were amplified from genomic DNA by means of the immunoSEQ Assay, a bias-controlled multiplex PCR. The study's own analysis went as follows. The number of nucleated cells in each sample was estimated by amplification of reference gene primers within the assay. To quantify the absolute abundance of each unique TCRbeta CDR3 rearrangement, sequence reads were collapsed and filtered. For each sample, productive Simpson clonality was calculated by taking the square root of Simpson's diversity index across productive rearrangements. TCRdb's version of the immuneACCESS table is confined to in-frame rearrangements and falls short of the full clone set. An unresolved V gene accounts for under half of the shortfall where checked; the remainder is of unknown origin. V and J calls and clone size are as listed in that table; D and trimming were resolved from the DNA. Across this sample there are 350,000 to 500,000 clones, with about 88% seen only once. About 1.5% of the sample belongs to the ten largest clones.

Participants in the prospective study were aged roughly 18 to 95 years, lived in approximately 26 United States geographic areas, and enrolled through a virtual design. To assign participants to cohorts, the prospective study relied on clinical history that participants themselves reported in a screening survey and a study questionnaire. A participant counted as exposed if, within 2 weeks of entering the study, that participant had been in contact with someone who had a PCR-confirmed or clinician-diagnosed COVID-19 case. Mobile phlebotomists in the prospective study collected whole blood, serum and a nasopharyngeal or oropharyngeal swab from every participant. Over a roughly 2-month period, participants in the prospective study had the option of providing additional blood draws and questionnaires. Blood samples from the prospective study were shipped frozen or at room temperature prior to DNA extraction.

The TCR was taken from a woman between 18 and 29 years old who had been exposed to COVID-19. Sequences were obtained from PBMCs or T cells enriched from blood (not recorded which).

The encoded CDR3 is CASSEGGQPQFF. The base sequence is TGTGCCAGCAGTGAGGGCGGACAGCCGCAGTTCTTC. The chain is assembled from TRBV2 and TRBJ2-1; a weak D assignment points to TRBD1 (6 bases agree). The germline V gene encodes CDR1 SNHLY and CDR2 FYNNEI. The CDR3 measures 12 amino acids from cysteine to phenylalanine. Only CDR3 DNA remains: 36 bases, in frame from the first base. V is cut by 3 bases and J by 12 bases, and the space between the germline ends is 12 bases.